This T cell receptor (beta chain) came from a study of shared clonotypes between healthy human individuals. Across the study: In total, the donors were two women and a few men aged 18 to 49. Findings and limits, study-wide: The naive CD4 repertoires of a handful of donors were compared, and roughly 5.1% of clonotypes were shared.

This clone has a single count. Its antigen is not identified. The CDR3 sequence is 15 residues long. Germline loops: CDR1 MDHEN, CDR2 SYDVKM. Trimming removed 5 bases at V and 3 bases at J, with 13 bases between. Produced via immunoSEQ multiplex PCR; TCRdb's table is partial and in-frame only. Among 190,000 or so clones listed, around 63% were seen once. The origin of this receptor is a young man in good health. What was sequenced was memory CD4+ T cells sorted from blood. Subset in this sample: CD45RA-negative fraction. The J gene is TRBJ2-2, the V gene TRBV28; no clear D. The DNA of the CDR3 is TGTGCCAGCAGTCCGCGGCAGGAGCACACCGGGGAGCTGTTTTTT. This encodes CASSPRQEHTGELFF.